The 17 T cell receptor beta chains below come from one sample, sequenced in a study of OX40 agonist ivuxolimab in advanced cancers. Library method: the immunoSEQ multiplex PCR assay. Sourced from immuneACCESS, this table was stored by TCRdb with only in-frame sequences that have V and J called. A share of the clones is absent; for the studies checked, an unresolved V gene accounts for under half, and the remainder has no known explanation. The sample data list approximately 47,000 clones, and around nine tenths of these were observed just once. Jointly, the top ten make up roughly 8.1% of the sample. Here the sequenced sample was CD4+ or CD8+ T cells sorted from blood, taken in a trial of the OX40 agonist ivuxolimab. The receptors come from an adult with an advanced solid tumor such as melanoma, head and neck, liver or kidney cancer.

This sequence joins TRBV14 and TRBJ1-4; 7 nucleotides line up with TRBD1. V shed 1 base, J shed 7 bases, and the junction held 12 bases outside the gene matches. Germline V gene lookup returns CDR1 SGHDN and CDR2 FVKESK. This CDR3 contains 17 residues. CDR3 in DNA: TGTGCCAGCAGCCAAGCTTACAGGGGTTACGATGGTGAAAAACTGTTTTTT. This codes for CASSQAYRGYDGEKLFF.

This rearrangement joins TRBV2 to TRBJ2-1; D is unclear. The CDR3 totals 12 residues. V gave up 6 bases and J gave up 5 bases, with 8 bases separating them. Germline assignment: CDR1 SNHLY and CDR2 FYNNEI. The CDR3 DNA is TGTGCCAGCAGATCCCCTAACAATGAGCAGTTCTTC. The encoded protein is CASRSPNNEQFF.

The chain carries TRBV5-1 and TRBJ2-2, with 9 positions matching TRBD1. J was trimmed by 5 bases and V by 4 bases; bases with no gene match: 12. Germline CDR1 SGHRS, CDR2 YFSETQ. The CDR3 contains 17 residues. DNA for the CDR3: TGCGCCAGCAGCGGAAAACAGGGGGCGTGGGAGACCGGGGAGCTGTTTTTT. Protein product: CASSGKQGAWETGELFF.

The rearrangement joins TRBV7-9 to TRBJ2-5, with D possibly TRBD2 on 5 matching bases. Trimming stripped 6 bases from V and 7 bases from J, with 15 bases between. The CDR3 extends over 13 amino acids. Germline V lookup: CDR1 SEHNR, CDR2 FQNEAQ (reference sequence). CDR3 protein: CASRRDQPSTQYF. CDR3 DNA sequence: TGTGCCAGCAGACGGGATCAACCATCGACCCAGTACTTC.

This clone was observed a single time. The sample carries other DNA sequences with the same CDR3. CDR3 protein: CASSLVGRGAGELFF. The DNA of the CDR3 is TGTGCCAGCAGCTTAGTAGGTCGGGGGGCCGGGGAGCTGTTTTTT. V gene TRBV7-2 combines with J gene TRBJ2-2; 7 bases fit TRBD2. This CDR3 has 15 residues. Germline-derived CDR1 and CDR2 are SGHTA and FQGNSA. V dropped 1 base and J dropped 6; count of bases not matched to a gene: 5.

The DNA of the CDR3 is TGTGCCAGTAGTCGGAAAGGGGCGGGCTCTGGGGCCAACGTCCTGACTTTC. Translating gives CASSRKGAGSGANVLTF. The genes are TRBV19 and TRBJ2-6; D tentatively fits TRBD1 or TRBD2 (5 bases each). CDR1 and CDR2 (germline): LNHDA, SQIVND (reference sequence). The CDR3 spans 17 residues. Trimming cost V 5 bases and J 0 bases, with 14 bases left between them.

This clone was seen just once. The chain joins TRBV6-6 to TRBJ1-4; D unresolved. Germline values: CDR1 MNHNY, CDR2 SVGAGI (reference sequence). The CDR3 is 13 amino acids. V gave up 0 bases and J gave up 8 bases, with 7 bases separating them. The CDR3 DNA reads TGTGCCAGCAGTTACTCAGGGAGGGAAAAACTGTTTTTT. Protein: CASSYSGREKLFF.

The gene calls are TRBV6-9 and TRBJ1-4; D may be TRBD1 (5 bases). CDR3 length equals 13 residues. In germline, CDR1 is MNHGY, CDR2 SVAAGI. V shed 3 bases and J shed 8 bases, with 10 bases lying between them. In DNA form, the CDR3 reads TGTGCCAGCAGTTACAGGGTGGGGGAAAAACTGTTTTTT. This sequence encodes CASSYRVGEKLFF.

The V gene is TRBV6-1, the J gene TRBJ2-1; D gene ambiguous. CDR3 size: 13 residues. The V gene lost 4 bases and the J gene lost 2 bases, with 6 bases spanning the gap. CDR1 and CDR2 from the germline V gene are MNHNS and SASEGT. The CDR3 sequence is CASSVGTYNEQFF. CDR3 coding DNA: TGTGCCAGCAGTGTGGGGACCTACAATGAGCAGTTCTTC.

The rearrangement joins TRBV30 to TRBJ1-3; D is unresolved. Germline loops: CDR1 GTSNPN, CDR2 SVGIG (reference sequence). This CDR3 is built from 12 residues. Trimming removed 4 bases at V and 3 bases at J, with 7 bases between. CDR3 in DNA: TGTGCCTGGACTACACTTGGAAACACCATATATTTT. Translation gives CAWTTLGNTIYF.

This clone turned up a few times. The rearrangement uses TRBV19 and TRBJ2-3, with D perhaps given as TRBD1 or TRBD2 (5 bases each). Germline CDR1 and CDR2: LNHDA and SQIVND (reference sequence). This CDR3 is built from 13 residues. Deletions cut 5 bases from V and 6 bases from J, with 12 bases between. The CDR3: CASSDSWGDTQYF. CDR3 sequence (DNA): TGTGCCAGTAGTGACAGTTGGGGGGATACGCAGTATTTT.

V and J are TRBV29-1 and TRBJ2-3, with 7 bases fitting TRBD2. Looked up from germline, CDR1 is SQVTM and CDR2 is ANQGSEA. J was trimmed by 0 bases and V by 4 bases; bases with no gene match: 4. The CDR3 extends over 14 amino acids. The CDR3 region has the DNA TGCAGCGTTGCTAGCGGAGCTAGCACAGATACGCAGTATTTT. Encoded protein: CSVASGASTDTQYF.

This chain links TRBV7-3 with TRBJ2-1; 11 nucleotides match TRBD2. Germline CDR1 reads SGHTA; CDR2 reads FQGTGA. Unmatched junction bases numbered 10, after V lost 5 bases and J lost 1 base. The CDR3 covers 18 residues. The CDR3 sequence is CASSPGLAGRASYNEQFF. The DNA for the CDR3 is TGTGCCAGCAGCCCCGGACTAGCGGGTAGGGCTTCCTACAATGAGCAGTTCTTC.

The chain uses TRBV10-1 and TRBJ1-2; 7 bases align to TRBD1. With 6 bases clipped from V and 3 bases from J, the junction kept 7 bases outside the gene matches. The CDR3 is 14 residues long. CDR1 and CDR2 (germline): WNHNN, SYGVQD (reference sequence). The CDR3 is CASSPGDRDYGYTF. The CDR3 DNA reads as TGCGCCAGCAGCCCTGGAGACAGGGACTATGGCTACACCTTC.

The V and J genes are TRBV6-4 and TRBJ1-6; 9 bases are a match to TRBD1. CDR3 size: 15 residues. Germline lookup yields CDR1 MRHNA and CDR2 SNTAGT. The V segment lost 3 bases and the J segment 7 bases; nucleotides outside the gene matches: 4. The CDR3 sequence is CASSETTGGNSPLHF. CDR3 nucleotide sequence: TGTGCCAGCAGTGAAACGACAGGGGGGAATTCACCCCTCCACTTT.

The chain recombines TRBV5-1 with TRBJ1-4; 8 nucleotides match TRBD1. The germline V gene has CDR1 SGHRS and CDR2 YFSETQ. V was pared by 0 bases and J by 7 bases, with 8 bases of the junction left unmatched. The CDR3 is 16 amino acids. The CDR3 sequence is CASSLGPQGAGEKLFF. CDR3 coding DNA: TGCGCCAGCAGCTTGGGGCCCCAGGGGGCAGGTGAAAAACTGTTTTTT.

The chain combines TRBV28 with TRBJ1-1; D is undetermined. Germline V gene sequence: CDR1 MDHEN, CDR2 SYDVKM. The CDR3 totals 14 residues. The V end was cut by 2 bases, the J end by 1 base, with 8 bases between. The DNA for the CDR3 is TGTGCCAGCAGTTTACTCCGGAGGAACACTGAAGCTTTCTTT. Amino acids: CASSLLRRNTEAFF.